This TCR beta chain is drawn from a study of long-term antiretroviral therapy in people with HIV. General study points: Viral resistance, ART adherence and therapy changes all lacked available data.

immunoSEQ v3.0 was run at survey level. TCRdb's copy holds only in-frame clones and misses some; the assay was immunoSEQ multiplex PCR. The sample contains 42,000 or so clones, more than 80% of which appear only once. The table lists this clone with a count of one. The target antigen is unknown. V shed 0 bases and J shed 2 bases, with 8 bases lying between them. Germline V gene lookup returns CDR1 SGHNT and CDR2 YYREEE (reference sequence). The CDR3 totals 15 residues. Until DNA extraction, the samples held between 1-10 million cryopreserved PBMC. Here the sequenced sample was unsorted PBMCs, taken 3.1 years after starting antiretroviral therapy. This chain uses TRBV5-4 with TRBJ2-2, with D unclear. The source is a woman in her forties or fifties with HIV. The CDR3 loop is CASSLATANTGELFF. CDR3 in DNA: TGTGCCAGCAGCTTGGCAACAGCAAACACCGGGGAGCTGTTTTTT.